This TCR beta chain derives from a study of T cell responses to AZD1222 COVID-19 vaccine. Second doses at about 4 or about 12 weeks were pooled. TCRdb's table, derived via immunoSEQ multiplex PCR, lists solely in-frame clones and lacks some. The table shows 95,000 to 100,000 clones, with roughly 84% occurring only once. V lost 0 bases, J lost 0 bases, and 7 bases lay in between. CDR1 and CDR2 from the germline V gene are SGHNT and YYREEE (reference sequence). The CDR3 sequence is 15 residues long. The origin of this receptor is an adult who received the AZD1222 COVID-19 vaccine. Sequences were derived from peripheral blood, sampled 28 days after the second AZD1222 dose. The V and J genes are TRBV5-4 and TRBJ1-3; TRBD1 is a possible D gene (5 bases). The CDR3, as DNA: TGTGCCAGCAGCTTGGAAAGGGGCTCTGGAAACACCATATATTTT. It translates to CASSLERGSGNTIYF.